The sequence of this TCR beta chain was determined in a study of blood T cell repertoires in COVID-19. Study background: Researchers got acute and convalescent COVID-19 samples from the United States, Italy and Spain. In each case, the material was cDNA or gDNA derived from T cells, B-cell-depleted T cells, or PBMCs.

V lost 0 bases, J lost 5 bases, and 15 bases lay in between. The CDR3 runs to 16 residues. CDR1 SGHRS and CDR2 YFSETQ come from the germline V gene. As handled by the study authors: The assay estimated nucleated cells by amplifying reference gene primers. Method: immunoSEQ multiplex PCR; TCRdb's copy keeps in-frame clones and lacks some. V and J calls and clone size follow that table, whereas D and trimming were derived from the DNA. The data contain roughly 190,000 clones, roughly 86% of them singletons. This TCR was sampled from a man aged 70 or older with acute or convalescent COVID-19. Sequencing input: peripheral blood. J is TRBJ2-1 and V is TRBV5-1, with TRBD2 as a possible D gene (6 bases). CDR3 sequence (DNA): TGCGCCAGCAGCTTGGACGTCGGGAGTGTCGACAATGAGCAGTTCTTC. Protein product: CASSLDVGSVDNEQFF.